This T cell receptor beta chain was observed in a study of early T cells in non-severe SARS-CoV-2 infection. The CDR3 runs to 13 residues. Per germline, CDR1 ENHRY and CDR2 SYGVKD. V was clipped by 2 bases and J by 4 bases, with 8 bases between them. In TCRdb, the 5' RACE reads were re-called with MiXCR into one record per CDR3 protein. The sample consists of roughly 90,000 distinct CDR3 sequences, 11% to 15% of them appearing once. This clonotype has only a few counts. This TCR came from an adult who was a healthcare worker with PCR-confirmed SARS-CoV-2 infection or an uninfected control (not recorded which). Material for sequencing was whole blood. This sequence joins TRBV10-3 and TRBJ1-1, with D hard to call. CDR3 amino acids: CAISEGPGTEAFF. The CDR3 nucleotides read TGTGCCATCAGTGAGGGGCCGGGCACTGAAGCTTTCTTT.